The rows below give T cell receptor beta chains drawn from one sample of a study of T cell responses to AZD1222 COVID-19 vaccine. This table comes from immunoSEQ multiplex PCR, and its TCRdb copy is limited to in-frame clones, with some not included. The sample carries some 130,000 clones, less than 95% recorded once. Specimen: peripheral blood, collected on day 0 of AZD1222 vaccination. The receptor set was obtained from an adult in good health. Each CDR3 is given with its conserved first and last residue. The D gene is left open where the match is weak. Clone size is not always given. Where it is, it says once, few, many or a class for expanded clones.

clone_size d_call j_call v_call cdr3_aa cdr3_nt
. . TRBJ1-2 TRBV3-1/TRBV3-2 CASSLQGGYTF TGTGCCAGCAGCCTACAGGGTGGCTACACCTTC
. TRBD1 TRBJ2-5 TRBV5-5 CASSQTGQGGWETQYF TGTGCCAGCAGCCAAACCGGACAGGGAGGATGGGAGACCCAGTACTTC
. . TRBJ1-5 TRBV19 CASSIGGTYSNQPQHF TGTGCCAGTAGTATAGGTGGCACCTATAGCAATCAGCCCCAGCATTTT
. . TRBJ2-7 TRBV10-3 CAISNSYEQYF TGTGCCATCAGTAACTCATACGAGCAGTACTTC
. . TRBJ1-4 TRBV13 CASSPKTGAGNEKLFF TGTGCCAGCAGCCCTAAAACGGGGGCAGGGAATGAAAAACTGTTTTTT
. . TRBJ2-5 TRBV18 CASSPIEGETQYF TGTGCCAGCTCACCAATAGAAGGCGAGACCCAGTACTTC
once TRBD2 TRBJ2-5 TRBV7-7 CASSLAGTSEETQYF TGTGCTAGCAGCTTGGCCGGGACTAGCGAGGAGACCCAGTACTTC
. . TRBJ1-1 TRBV3-1/TRBV3-2 CASRALGDQNTEAFF TGTGCCAGCAGGGCTCTGGGAGACCAGAACACTGAAGCTTTCTTT
. . TRBJ1-4 TRBV4-3 CASSQDTTGIRELFF TGCGCCAGCAGCCAAGACACGACGGGAATCAGGGAACTGTTTTTT
. . TRBJ1-6 TRBV4-3 CASSQDLGLTLNNSPLHF TGCGCCAGCAGCCAAGATCTGGGCCTTACGCTAAATAATTCACCCCTCCACTTT
once TRBD1 TRBJ1-1 TRBV7-2 CASREGAVNTEAFF TGTGCCAGCAGGGAGGGGGCGGTGAACACTGAAGCTTTCTTT
few TRBD2 TRBJ2-3 TRBV18 CASSRGLAGKSTDTQYF TGTGCCAGCTCAAGGGGGCTAGCGGGGAAAAGCACAGATACGCAGTATTTT
. TRBD2 TRBJ2-3 TRBV30 CAWSVLAASTDTQYF TGTGCCTGGAGTGTCCTAGCGGCTAGCACAGATACGCAGTATTTT
. . TRBJ1-5 TRBV6-5 CASSYSPWNPPQHF TGTGCCAGCAGTTACTCGCCTTGGAATCCCCCCCAGCATTTT
. . TRBJ2-3 TRBV5-6 CASSLDLGGNTDTQYF TGTGCCAGCAGCTTGGATTTGGGTGGCAACACAGATACGCAGTATTTT
. . TRBJ1-3 TRBV6-2/TRBV6-3 CASSHDGRGNTIYF TGTGCCAGCAGCCATGATGGTCGTGGAAACACCATATATTTT
. TRBD1 TRBJ1-2 TRBV5-1 CASSLTGGRYGYTF TGCGCCAGCAGCCTCACAGGGGGCAGGTATGGCTACACCTTC
. . TRBJ2-7 TRBV6-2/TRBV6-3 CASSYSGGSLEQYF TGTGCCAGCAGTTATTCGGGGGGCAGCCTCGAGCAGTACTTC
few . TRBJ2-2 TRBV11-3 CASSLMRASGTGELFF TGTGCCAGCAGCTTAATGCGGGCGTCGGGCACCGGGGAGCTGTTTTTT
. . TRBJ1-1 TRBV4-3 CASSQDPFLGLNTEAFF TGCGCCAGCAGCCAAGATCCCTTTTTGGGCTTGAACACTGAAGCTTTCTTT
. . TRBJ1-5 TRBV4-1 CASSFLQGSNQPQHF TGCGCCAGCAGCTTCCTACAGGGAAGCAATCAGCCCCAGCATTTT
once . TRBJ1-2 TRBV9 CASSVGDGPDGYTF TGTGCCAGCAGCGTAGGGGACGGGCCGGATGGCTACACCTTC
. TRBD2 TRBJ2-7 TRBV28 CASTPRDRLAGGRIYEQYF TGTGCCAGCACCCCAAGAGATCGCCTGGCGGGGGGGCGTATCTACGAGCAGTACTTC
once . TRBJ2-3 TRBV5-1 CASSLGRTDSTDTQYF TGCGCCAGCAGCTTGGGACGGACAGACAGCACAGATACGCAGTATTTT
. . TRBJ1-5 TRBV7-2 CASSGDIDQPQHF TGTGCCAGCAGCGGGGACATAGATCAGCCCCAGCATTTT
. . TRBJ2-7 TRBV4-2 CASSQDVEPSQQYF TGTGCCAGCAGCCAAGATGTGGAGCCAAGCCAGCAGTACTTC
. TRBD1 TRBJ1-6 TRBV9 CASSATGVNSPLHF TGTGCCAGCAGCGCGACAGGGGTTAATTCACCCCTCCACTTT
. . TRBJ1-6 TRBV6-5 CASSSSLGGGGALHF TGTGCCAGCAGTTCCTCCCTTGGAGGGGGTGGGGCCCTCCACTTT